This T cell receptor (beta chain) was identified in a study of OX40 agonist ivuxolimab in advanced cancers. In the study overall: Patients were dosed intravenously with ivuxolimab at 0.01 to 10 mg/kg every 2 weeks.

Profiling relied on immunoSEQ multiplex PCR, and the TCRdb table lists in-frame clones only, not all of them. The data show around 44,000 clones, more than 75% seen once. Points from the study as a whole: Those patients achieving a partial response at 0.1-3.0 mg/kg showed among the lowest clonal expansion. Researchers did not establish what antigens the expanded peripheral T cells target.

Note on this clone: Its antigen is not known.

V was clipped by 7 bases and J by 6 bases; unmatched bases: 3. This CDR3 is 13 amino acids long. CDR1 is SNHLY and CDR2 is FYNNEI in the germline V gene. The sequence was collected from an adult with an advanced solid tumor such as melanoma, head and neck, liver or kidney cancer. This chain links TRBV2 with TRBJ2-2, with 9 bases identical to TRBD1. Here the sequenced sample was CD4+ or CD8+ T cells sorted from blood, taken in a trial of the OX40 agonist ivuxolimab. In DNA, the CDR3 is TGTGCCAGCAACAGACAGGGGGCCGGGGAGCTGTTTTTT. Protein product: CASNRQGAGELFF.